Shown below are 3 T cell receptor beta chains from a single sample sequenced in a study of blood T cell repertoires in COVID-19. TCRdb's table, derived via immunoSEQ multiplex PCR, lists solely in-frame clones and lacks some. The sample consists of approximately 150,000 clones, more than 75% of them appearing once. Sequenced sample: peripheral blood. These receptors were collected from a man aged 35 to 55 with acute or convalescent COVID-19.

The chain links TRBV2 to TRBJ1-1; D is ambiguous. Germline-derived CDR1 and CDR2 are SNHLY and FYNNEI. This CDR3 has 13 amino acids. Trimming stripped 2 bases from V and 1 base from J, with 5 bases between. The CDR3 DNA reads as TGTGCCAGCAGTGAAAGCTCGAACACTGAAGCTTTCTTT. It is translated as CASSESSNTEAFF.

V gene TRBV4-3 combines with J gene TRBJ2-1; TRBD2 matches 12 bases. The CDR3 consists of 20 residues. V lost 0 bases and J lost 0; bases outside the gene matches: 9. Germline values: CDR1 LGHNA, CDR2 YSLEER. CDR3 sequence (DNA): TGCGCCAGCAGCCAAGACGCTCTAGCGGGGGGGACCAGCTCCTACAATGAGCAGTTCTTC. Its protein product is CASSQDALAGGTSSYNEQFF.

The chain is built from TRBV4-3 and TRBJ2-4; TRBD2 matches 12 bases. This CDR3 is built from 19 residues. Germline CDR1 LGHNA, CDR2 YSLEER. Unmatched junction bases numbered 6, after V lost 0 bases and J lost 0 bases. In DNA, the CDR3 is TGCGCCAGCAGCCAAGACCCTAGCGGGGGGGCCGGAGCCAAAAACATTCAGTACTTC. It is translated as CASSQDPSGGAGAKNIQYF.